This TCR beta chain was documented in a study of blood T cell repertoires in COVID-19. About the research overall: COVID-19 samples, acute and convalescent, were from the United States, Italy and Spain.

Per the study methods: Reference gene primer amplification gave nucleated cell count estimates. Assay: immunoSEQ multiplex PCR; the TCRdb copy retains only in-frame clones and omits some. From that table come the V and J calls and clone size; the DNA was used to work out D and trimming. Of 120,000 or so clones listed, 85% to 90% were seen once; the top ten hold over 25%. The CDR3 has 14 residues. Trimming cost V 4 bases and J 7 bases, with 17 bases left between them. The germline V gene has CDR1 SGDLS and CDR2 YYNGEE. This chain joins TRBV9 and TRBJ1-2, with a weak D call TRBD1 (5 bases). Input material: peripheral blood. The TCR originated in a woman of 80 years or more with acute or convalescent COVID-19. The CDR3 loop reads CASSTRDLSGGYTF. DNA of the CDR3: TGTGCCAGCAGCACCCGGGACTTAAGCGGTGGCTACACCTTC.